The 15 T cell receptor beta chains below all came from one sample that was sequenced in a study of T cell clonality in common variable immunodeficiency. The method was immunoSEQ multiplex PCR; TCRdb's version includes in-frame clones alone and lacks a portion of them. This sample carries some 80,000 clones, none of them present only once. The sample was peripheral blood mononuclear cells. These receptors all stem from a person aged 18 to 70 in good health.

This clone was counted many times. The read terminates 3 residues ahead of where the CDR3 ends, so the germline J gene completes it. The genes are TRBV30 and TRBJ2-7; the D gene is possibly TRBD2 (6 bases). Trimming took off 4 bases at V and 4 bases at J, with 14 bases between the two ends. The germline V gene has CDR1 GTSNPN and CDR2 SVGIG (reference sequence). This CDR3 has 13 amino acids. CDR3 loop: CAWTRDSSYEQYF. CDR3 DNA (partial): TGTGCCTGGACTAGGGACTCCAGTTACGAG.

Worth noting for this clone: The read ends 3 residues early relative to the CDR3; the germline J gene fills the gap. J is TRBJ1-3 and V is TRBV6-1, with 8 bases lining up with TRBD1. Germline CDR1 MNHNS, CDR2 SASEGT. The CDR3 runs to 16 residues. J was trimmed by 0 bases and V by 6 bases; bases with no gene match: 7. CDR3 in amino acids: CASSESDRASGNTIYF. The part of the CDR3 DNA that was read is TGTGCCAGCAGCGAATCGGACAGGGCCTCTGGAAACACC.

This clone was counted many times. The sequenced fragment ends 3 residues before the CDR3 boundary, so the rest is inferred from the germline J gene. The rearrangement joins TRBV19 to TRBJ2-5; 8 nucleotides line up with TRBD2. The J segment lost 1 base and the V segment lost 4 bases, leaving 2 bases of the junction unmatched. The length of the CDR3 is 14 residues. The germline gives CDR1 LNHDA, CDR2 SQIVND (reference sequence). The DNA read from the CDR3 is TGTGCCAGTAGTACGGGACTAGTCCAAGAGACC. It codes for CASSTGLVQET. The complete CDR3 reads CASSTGLVQETQYF. The full variable domain, rest sourced from reference TRBV19 and TRBJ2-5, is DGGITQSPKYLFRKEGQNVTLSCEQNLNHDAMYWYRQDPGQGLRLIYYSQIVNDFQKGDIAEGYSVSREKKESFPLTVTSAQKNPTAFYLCASSTGLVQETQYFGPGTRLLVL.

This clone was seen at least ten times. The DNA ends 3 residues before the CDR3 does, and the rest of the CDR3 is filled in from the germline J gene. The chain employs TRBV2 and TRBJ1-6; D uncertain. Germline CDR1 SNHLY, CDR2 FYNNEI. The CDR3 length is 13 residues. Deletions cut 6 bases from V and 6 bases from J, with 9 bases between. CDR3 DNA, as far as it was read: TGTGCCAGCAGGAGGCGGGTTAATTCACCC. This gives the protein CASRRRVNSP. The entire CDR3 sequence reads CASRRRVNSPLHF.

This clone was detected many times. The CDR3 extends 3 residues past the end of the read, so its final part is completed from the germline J gene. The V call is TRBV18, the J call TRBJ2-6; 12 bases are shared with TRBD1. CDR3 length: 19 amino acids. The V gene's germline CDR1 is KGHSH and CDR2 LQKENI. Trimming took 4 bases from V and 2 from J; bases not matched to a gene: 9. CDR3 bases read: TGTGCCAGCTCACTGCTCCCGGGACAGGGGGCCACTGGGGCCAACGTC. This gives the protein CASSLLPGQGATGANV. The full CDR3 is CASSLLPGQGATGANVLTF.

This clone was detected many times. The observed sequence ends 3 residues before the CDR3 terminus, with the missing tail filled in from the germline J gene. The genes are TRBV20-1 and TRBJ1-5, with D uncertain. From germline, CDR1 is DFQATT and CDR2 SNEGSKA (reference sequence). With 0 bases removed from V and 8 bases from J, the gap between germline ends came to 17 bases. The CDR3 is 15 residues long. The CDR3: CSARDFLAGREPQHF. Partial CDR3 DNA: TGCAGTGCTAGAGATTTTCTAGCTGGGCGGGAGCCC.

This clone was detected ten times or more. The CDR3 is cut off 3 residues early in the read; its end comes from the germline J gene. J is TRBJ1-1 and V is TRBV30; the D gene is possibly TRBD1 (5 bases). The CDR3 has 14 residues. Germline V CDR1 and CDR2: GTSNPN, SVGIG (reference sequence). With 3 bases removed from V and 5 bases from J, the gap between germline ends came to 16 bases. The covered CDR3 bases are TGTGCCTGGAGGAAGATGGGACTTGGGACTGAA. The encoded protein is CAWRKMGLGTE. The CDR3 in its entirety is CAWRKMGLGTEAFF.

At least ten counts were recorded for this clone. The CDR3 loop is CASIERGEAFF. The part of the CDR3 DNA that was read is TGTGCCAGCATCGAACGGGGTGAA. This chain links TRBV7-2 with TRBJ1-1; D remains ambiguous. The read is 3 residues too short to cover the CDR3 end, so that end is filled in from the germline J gene. The CDR3 has 11 amino acids. V shed 7 bases and J shed 7 bases, with 10 bases lying between them. In germline, CDR1 is SGHTA, CDR2 FQGNSA.

This clone was found many times. Read sequence stops 3 residues before the CDR3 end, and the germline J gene provides the missing end. This chain connects TRBV6-2 or TRBV6-3 to TRBJ2-5, with D possibly TRBD1 on 5 matching bases. This CDR3 comprises 13 residues. The V gene's germline CDR1 is MNHEY and CDR2 SVGEGT. The V end lost 9 bases, the J end lost 2 bases, and 13 bases lay between the germline ends. The CDR3 bases that were read are TGTGCCAGGATATCTGGGGCTCAAGAGACC. It is translated as CARISGAQET. The whole CDR3 protein is CARISGAQETQYF.

This clone was observed many times. The DNA ends 3 residues before the CDR3 does, and the rest of the CDR3 is filled in from the germline J gene. The rearrangement links TRBV5-1 to TRBJ2-7, with TRBD1 matching over 11 bases. Germline V gene data show CDR1 as SGHRS and CDR2 as YFSETQ. Trimming cost V 4 bases and J 0 bases; bases outside gene matches: 6. CDR3 size: 16 residues. Here the CDR3 reads CASSPSGTGGSYEQYF. CDR3 DNA, as far as it was read: TGCGCCAGCAGCCCATCCGGGACAGGGGGCTCCTACGAG.

This clone showed up many times. The read ends 3 residues before the CDR3 terminus; that terminus is restored from the germline J gene. The V call is TRBV19, the J call TRBJ2-1; D unclear. The CDR3 runs to 12 residues. The V end lost 6 bases, the J end lost 5 bases, and 8 bases lay between the germline ends. CDR1 is LNHDA and CDR2 is SQIVND in the germline V gene (reference sequence). The CDR3 region is CASRAEHNEQFF. The sequenced part of the CDR3 DNA is TGTGCCAGTAGGGCAGAACACAATGAG.

This clone came up many times. With the read ending 3 residues before the CDR3 end, the germline J gene is used to fill in that end. V usage is TRBV19 and J usage is TRBJ2-7; possibly TRBD2 for D (6 bases). CDR1 is LNHDA, CDR2 SQIVND, per germline (reference sequence). This CDR3 is 14 amino acids long. V lost 1 base, J lost 3 bases, and 10 bases lay in between. CDR3 loop: CASSIGLDNYEQYF. The CDR3 DNA, read in part, is TGTGCCAGTAGTATAGGACTAGATAACTACGAG.

This clone was picked up many times. The CDR3 end is not reached by the read, which stops 3 residues before it; the germline J gene fills it in. V is TRBV5-1 and J is TRBJ1-1; D perhaps matches TRBD1 (5 bases). V was pared by 3 bases and J by 6 bases, with 21 bases between. This CDR3 comprises 16 residues. Germline V gene sequence: CDR1 SGHRS, CDR2 YFSETQ. The DNA read from the CDR3 is TGCGCCAGCAGCTCGCCCGACCAAACAGGAAGACCTGAA. Encoded protein: CASSSPDQTGRPE. The CDR3 in its entirety is CASSSPDQTGRPEAFF.

This clone was recorded at least ten times. The read halts 3 residues ahead of the CDR3 end, with the missing end drawn from the germline J gene. V gene TRBV7-2 combines with J gene TRBJ1-2; no firm D call. The ends were cut back, 5 bases at V and 7 bases at J, with 14 bases in the middle. Germline V gene sequence: CDR1 SGHTA, CDR2 FQGNSA. The CDR3 sequence is 13 residues long. Here the CDR3 reads CASSRISQGGYTF. CDR3 DNA (partial): TGTGCCAGCAGCCGCATCTCTCAAGGTGGC.

This clone has a count of ten or more. The read ends 3 residues shy of where the CDR3 ends; the end is completed using the germline J gene. This sequence joins TRBV19 and TRBJ2-2, with 11 nucleotides matching TRBD1. With V trimmed by 7 bases and J by 4 bases, 8 bases remained unmatched. Germline lookup yields CDR1 LNHDA and CDR2 SQIVND (reference sequence). The CDR3 sequence is 16 residues long. The CDR3 bases that were read are TGTGCCAGTACCCTGGACAGGGGGCTGGGCACCGGGGAG. Translated, it gives CASTLDRGLGTGE. The complete CDR3 sequence is CASTLDRGLGTGELFF.